This TCR beta chain was sequenced in a study of T-cell reconstitution after alpha-beta-depleted transplantation in children. V was pared by 0 bases and J by 0 bases, with 16 bases between. From germline, CDR1 is SGHRS and CDR2 YFSETQ. The CDR3 is 18 residues long. The TCRbeta library was prepared with unique molecular identifiers. TCRdb re-called the PCR reads through MiXCR, storing one row per CDR3 protein. This sample has about 610,000 distinct CDR3 sequences, with 10% found just once. This clonotype was picked up many times. Sample: PBMCs from the stem cell graft donor, taken from the stem cell graft. J is TRBJ2-1 and V is TRBV5-1, with D tentatively TRBD2 (6 bases). The sequence was collected from a human donor who donated a stem cell graft to a child with acute myeloid leukemia. CDR3 nucleotide sequence: TGCGCCAGCAGCTTGGTCATCGGGGGTCAAAGCTCCTACAATGAGCAGTTCTTC. The encoded protein is CASSLVIGGQSSYNEQFF.